These T cell receptor beta chains were read from a single sample in a study of control samples from healthy donors and cancer patients. Here immunoSEQ multiplex PCR was the method, and the copy in TCRdb shows in-frame clones only, minus some. The table has roughly 120,000 clones, approximately 90% seen once. The sequenced sample was blood. These receptors were collected from a man between 35 and 55 years old in good health. The CDR3 runs from the conserved cysteine through the conserved F or W. The D gene is left open where the match is weak. Clone size is stated in some rows and not others, as once, few, many or a class when expanded.

d_call: .
v_call: TRBV12-5
j_call: TRBJ1-1
clone_size: .
cdr3_aa: CASGLYAGTNEAFF
cdr3_nt: TGTGCTAGTGGTTTGTATGCAGGGACCAATGAAGCTTTCTTT

d_call: .
v_call: TRBV10-2
j_call: TRBJ1-2
clone_size: .
cdr3_aa: CASSDSRRVNGYGYTF
cdr3_nt: TGCGCCAGCAGTGATTCCCGCAGGGTAAATGGCTATGGCTACACCTTC

d_call: .
v_call: TRBV6-5
j_call: TRBJ1-5
clone_size: .
cdr3_aa: CASSREGLRVEPQHF
cdr3_nt: TGTGCCAGCAGTAGGGAAGGGCTTCGAGTGGAGCCCCAGCATTTT

d_call: .
v_call: TRBV6-4
j_call: TRBJ2-1
clone_size: .
cdr3_aa: CASSVNRNSYNEQFF
cdr3_nt: TGTGCCAGCAGTGTAAACAGGAACTCTTACAATGAGCAGTTCTTC

d_call: TRBD1
v_call: TRBV6-2/TRBV6-3
j_call: TRBJ2-7
clone_size: .
cdr3_aa: CASRPMGSGQGTAEQYF
cdr3_nt: TGTGCCAGCAGACCTATGGGGTCGGGACAGGGAACCGCGGAGCAGTACTTC

d_call: TRBD1
v_call: TRBV7-2
j_call: TRBJ2-3
clone_size: .
cdr3_aa: CASSPNPRGGVDTQYF
cdr3_nt: TGTGCCAGCAGCCCCAACCCCAGAGGGGGCGTCGATACGCAGTATTTT

d_call: .
v_call: TRBV29-1
j_call: TRBJ2-1
clone_size: few
cdr3_aa: CSGGGGNEQFF
cdr3_nt: TGCAGCGGGGGAGGGGGGAATGAGCAGTTCTTC

d_call: .
v_call: TRBV6-6
j_call: TRBJ2-7
clone_size: once
cdr3_aa: CASSYDSSYEQYF
cdr3_nt: TGTGCCAGCAGTTATGACAGCTCCTACGAGCAGTACTTC

d_call: TRBD1
v_call: TRBV4-3
j_call: TRBJ2-5
clone_size: few
cdr3_aa: CASSQFTGGETQYF
cdr3_nt: TGCGCCAGCAGCCAGTTCACAGGGGGAGAGACCCAGTACTTC

d_call: .
v_call: TRBV5-8
j_call: TRBJ2-7
clone_size: .
cdr3_aa: CASSLVYRCEYF
cdr3_nt: TGTGCCAGCAGCTTGGTTTACAGGTGTGAGTACTTC

d_call: TRBD1
v_call: TRBV7-9
j_call: TRBJ1-2
clone_size: .
cdr3_aa: CASSGGPGQQIGYTF
cdr3_nt: TGTGCCAGCAGCGGCGGGCCGGGACAGCAAATCGGCTACACCTTC

d_call: .
v_call: TRBV12-3/TRBV12-4
j_call: TRBJ1-2
clone_size: .
cdr3_aa: CASSIQGWYGYTF
cdr3_nt: TGTGCCAGCAGCATTCAGGGGTGGTATGGCTACACCTTC

d_call: .
v_call: TRBV24-1
j_call: TRBJ1-4
clone_size: .
cdr3_aa: CATSDWRSGGANEKLFF
cdr3_nt: TGTGCCACCAGTGATTGGAGGAGCGGGGGGGCTAATGAAAAACTGTTTTTT

d_call: .
v_call: TRBV27
j_call: TRBJ1-6
clone_size: .
cdr3_aa: CASALNGSPLHF
cdr3_nt: TGTGCCTCGGCATTGAATGGTTCACCCCTCCACTTT

d_call: TRBD1
v_call: TRBV19
j_call: TRBJ1-5
clone_size: .
cdr3_aa: CASSTTGGQPQHF
cdr3_nt: TGTGCCAGTAGTACGACAGGGGGTCAGCCCCAGCATTTT

d_call: .
v_call: TRBV2
j_call: TRBJ1-6
clone_size: few
cdr3_aa: CASSEAGAENNSPLHF
cdr3_nt: TGTGCCAGCAGTGAAGCAGGGGCAGAAAATAATTCACCCCTCCACTTT

d_call: TRBD1
v_call: TRBV6-4
j_call: TRBJ1-2
clone_size: .
cdr3_aa: CASRETPGGGYGYTF
cdr3_nt: TGTGCCAGCAGAGAAACTCCAGGGGGCGGCTATGGCTACACCTTC

d_call: TRBD2
v_call: TRBV5-4
j_call: TRBJ2-3
clone_size: .
cdr3_aa: CASSLVTSGGHTDTQYF
cdr3_nt: TGTGCCAGCAGCTTGGTGACTAGCGGGGGCCACACAGATACGCAGTATTTT

d_call: .
v_call: TRBV2
j_call: TRBJ1-2
clone_size: .
cdr3_aa: CASSVTELSYGYTF
cdr3_nt: TGTGCCAGCAGTGTAACAGAACTCTCCTATGGCTACACCTTC

d_call: TRBD1
v_call: TRBV11-3
j_call: TRBJ1-4
clone_size: .
cdr3_aa: CASSKTGVDEKLFF
cdr3_nt: TGTGCCAGCAGCAAGACAGGGGTCGATGAAAAACTGTTTTTT

d_call: TRBD2
v_call: TRBV6-2/TRBV6-3
j_call: TRBJ2-3
clone_size: .
cdr3_aa: CASSYSLAGPTDTQYF
cdr3_nt: TGTGCCAGCAGTTACTCACTAGCGGGGCCCACAGATACGCAGTATTTT

d_call: .
v_call: TRBV6-5
j_call: TRBJ1-1
clone_size: .
cdr3_aa: CASRTGLNTEAFF
cdr3_nt: TGTGCCAGCAGAACAGGGTTGAACACTGAAGCTTTCTTT

d_call: TRBD1
v_call: TRBV5-4
j_call: TRBJ1-1
clone_size: .
cdr3_aa: CASRRQGVNTEAFF
cdr3_nt: TGTGCCAGCAGACGACAGGGGGTCAACACTGAAGCTTTCTTT

d_call: .
v_call: TRBV30
j_call: TRBJ2-3
clone_size: .
cdr3_aa: CAWSVHREGQYF
cdr3_nt: TGTGCCTGGAGTGTACACCGGGAAGGGCAGTATTTT

d_call: TRBD1
v_call: TRBV3-1/TRBV3-2
j_call: TRBJ1-1
clone_size: .
cdr3_aa: CASSQTRQGRAFF
cdr3_nt: TGTGCCAGCAGCCAGACGAGACAGGGAAGGGCTTTCTTT

d_call: .
v_call: TRBV6-5
j_call: TRBJ1-3
clone_size: .
cdr3_aa: CASSDRPDSGNTIYF
cdr3_nt: TGTGCCAGCAGCGACCGCCCAGACTCTGGAAACACCATATATTTT

d_call: TRBD1
v_call: TRBV19
j_call: TRBJ2-7
clone_size: .
cdr3_aa: CASSQQGTKASYEQYF
cdr3_nt: TGTGCCAGTAGCCAACAGGGGACGAAGGCTTCCTACGAGCAGTACTTC

d_call: .
v_call: TRBV7-2
j_call: TRBJ1-1
clone_size: few
cdr3_aa: CASSPQESKTEAFF
cdr3_nt: TGTGCCAGCAGCCCACAGGAATCGAAAACTGAAGCTTTCTTT

d_call: TRBD1
v_call: TRBV18
j_call: TRBJ2-1
clone_size: .
cdr3_aa: CASSPGTGAGEQFF
cdr3_nt: TGTGCCAGCTCACCTGGGACAGGGGCTGGCGAGCAGTTCTTC

d_call: .
v_call: TRBV30
j_call: TRBJ1-5
clone_size: .
cdr3_aa: CAWGRGPQPQHF
cdr3_nt: TGTGCCTGGGGGAGGGGTCCTCAGCCCCAGCATTTT

d_call: .
v_call: TRBV7-8
j_call: TRBJ2-7
clone_size: many
cdr3_aa: CASSLGQGGSEQYF
cdr3_nt: TGTGCCAGCAGCTTAGGGCAGGGGGGCAGCGAGCAGTACTTC

d_call: .
v_call: TRBV9
j_call: TRBJ1-5
clone_size: few
cdr3_aa: CASVRDPQHF
cdr3_nt: TGTGCCAGCGTCCGGGATCCCCAGCATTTT

d_call: .
v_call: TRBV10-2
j_call: TRBJ2-2
clone_size: once
cdr3_aa: CASYRSETGELFF
cdr3_nt: TGCGCCAGCTACCGATCCGAAACGGGGGAGCTGTTTTTT

d_call: .
v_call: TRBV11-3
j_call: TRBJ2-5
clone_size: .
cdr3_aa: CASSLDHGEETQYF
cdr3_nt: TGTGCCAGCAGCTTAGATCATGGGGAAGAGACCCAGTACTTC

d_call: TRBD1
v_call: TRBV7-2
j_call: TRBJ1-1
clone_size: .
cdr3_aa: CASSPDRALMNTEAFF
cdr3_nt: TGTGCCAGCAGCCCTGACAGGGCCCTTATGAACACTGAAGCCTTCTTT

d_call: .
v_call: TRBV5-1
j_call: TRBJ2-3
clone_size: .
cdr3_aa: CASSYAGSWTDTQYF
cdr3_nt: TGCGCCAGCAGCTACGCAGGCTCCTGGACAGATACGCAGTATTTT

d_call: TRBD2
v_call: TRBV7-2
j_call: TRBJ2-7
clone_size: .
cdr3_aa: CASSLDGGASYEQYF
cdr3_nt: TGTGCCAGCAGCTTAGACGGGGGGGCCTCCTACGAGCAGTACTTC

d_call: TRBD1
v_call: TRBV11-3
j_call: TRBJ1-5
clone_size: once
cdr3_aa: CASSAGQGISNQPQHF
cdr3_nt: TGTGCCAGCAGCGCGGGACAGGGGATTAGCAATCAGCCCCAGCATTTT

d_call: .
v_call: TRBV4-3
j_call: TRBJ2-7
clone_size: .
cdr3_aa: CASSPSDGQGPYEQYF
cdr3_nt: TGCGCCAGCAGCCCTAGCGATGGGCAGGGGCCCTACGAGCAGTACTTC

d_call: TRBD1
v_call: TRBV6-6
j_call: TRBJ1-6
clone_size: .
cdr3_aa: CASSLGPGTGKNSPLHF
cdr3_nt: TGTGCCAGCAGTCTTGGTCCCGGGACAGGGAAGAATTCACCCCTCCACTTT

d_call: TRBD2
v_call: TRBV13
j_call: TRBJ2-3
clone_size: .
cdr3_aa: CASSPMAGEHTDTQYF
cdr3_nt: TGTGCCAGCAGCCCCATGGCGGGGGAACACACAGATACGCAGTATTTT

d_call: .
v_call: TRBV29-1
j_call: TRBJ2-5
clone_size: .
cdr3_aa: CSVGWQGETQYF
cdr3_nt: TGCAGCGTTGGATGGCAGGGGGAGACCCAGTACTTC

d_call: .
v_call: TRBV7-9
j_call: TRBJ1-2
clone_size: .
cdr3_aa: CASSLEGRYGYTF
cdr3_nt: TGTGCCAGCAGCTTAGAGGGCCGCTATGGCTACACCTTC

d_call: TRBD1
v_call: TRBV5-1
j_call: TRBJ1-1
clone_size: .
cdr3_aa: CASSAVPGQGWNTEAFF
cdr3_nt: TGCGCCAGCAGCGCCGTCCCGGGACAGGGTTGGAACACTGAAGCTTTCTTT

d_call: .
v_call: TRBV11-3
j_call: TRBJ2-2
clone_size: .
cdr3_aa: CASSSLSNTGELFF
cdr3_nt: TGTGCCAGCAGCTCTCTATCGAACACCGGGGAGCTGTTTTTT

d_call: .
v_call: TRBV27
j_call: TRBJ2-7
clone_size: .
cdr3_aa: CASSQIRDTTFNFTLDEQYF
cdr3_nt: TGTGCCAGCAGTCAAATCCGGGACACCACTTTCAATTTCACCCTTGACGAGCAGTACTTC

d_call: TRBD1
v_call: TRBV6-6
j_call: TRBJ1-2
clone_size: .
cdr3_aa: CASSFPRTGGDYGYTF
cdr3_nt: TGTGCCAGCAGTTTTCCAAGGACAGGAGGGGACTATGGCTACACCTTC

d_call: .
v_call: TRBV4-1
j_call: TRBJ1-1
clone_size: once
cdr3_aa: CASSQVPQGLTEAFF
cdr3_nt: TGCGCCAGCAGCCAAGTGCCACAGGGATTGACTGAAGCTTTCTTT

d_call: TRBD1
v_call: TRBV16
j_call: TRBJ1-3
clone_size: .
cdr3_aa: CASSQSRQGMPGNTIYF
cdr3_nt: TGTGCCAGCAGCCAATCCCGACAGGGAATGCCTGGAAACACCATATATTTT

d_call: .
v_call: TRBV30
j_call: TRBJ2-4
clone_size: .
cdr3_aa: CAWSTTRSDIQYF
cdr3_nt: TGTGCCTGGAGTACTACTAGGTCGGACATTCAGTACTTC

d_call: TRBD2
v_call: TRBV10-3
j_call: TRBJ2-3
clone_size: .
cdr3_aa: CAISSSGGPGDTQYF
cdr3_nt: TGTGCCATCAGTTCCTCGGGGGGGCCAGGGGATACGCAGTATTTT

d_call: .
v_call: TRBV6-4
j_call: TRBJ2-2
clone_size: .
cdr3_aa: CASSEIGTANTGELFF
cdr3_nt: TGTGCCAGCAGTGAAATTGGGACTGCGAACACCGGGGAGCTGTTTTTT

d_call: .
v_call: TRBV1
j_call: TRBJ1-2
clone_size: .
cdr3_aa: CTSSQDIAGLGGYTF
cdr3_nt: TGCACCAGCAGCCAAGATATAGCGGGGTTAGGCGGCTACACCTTC